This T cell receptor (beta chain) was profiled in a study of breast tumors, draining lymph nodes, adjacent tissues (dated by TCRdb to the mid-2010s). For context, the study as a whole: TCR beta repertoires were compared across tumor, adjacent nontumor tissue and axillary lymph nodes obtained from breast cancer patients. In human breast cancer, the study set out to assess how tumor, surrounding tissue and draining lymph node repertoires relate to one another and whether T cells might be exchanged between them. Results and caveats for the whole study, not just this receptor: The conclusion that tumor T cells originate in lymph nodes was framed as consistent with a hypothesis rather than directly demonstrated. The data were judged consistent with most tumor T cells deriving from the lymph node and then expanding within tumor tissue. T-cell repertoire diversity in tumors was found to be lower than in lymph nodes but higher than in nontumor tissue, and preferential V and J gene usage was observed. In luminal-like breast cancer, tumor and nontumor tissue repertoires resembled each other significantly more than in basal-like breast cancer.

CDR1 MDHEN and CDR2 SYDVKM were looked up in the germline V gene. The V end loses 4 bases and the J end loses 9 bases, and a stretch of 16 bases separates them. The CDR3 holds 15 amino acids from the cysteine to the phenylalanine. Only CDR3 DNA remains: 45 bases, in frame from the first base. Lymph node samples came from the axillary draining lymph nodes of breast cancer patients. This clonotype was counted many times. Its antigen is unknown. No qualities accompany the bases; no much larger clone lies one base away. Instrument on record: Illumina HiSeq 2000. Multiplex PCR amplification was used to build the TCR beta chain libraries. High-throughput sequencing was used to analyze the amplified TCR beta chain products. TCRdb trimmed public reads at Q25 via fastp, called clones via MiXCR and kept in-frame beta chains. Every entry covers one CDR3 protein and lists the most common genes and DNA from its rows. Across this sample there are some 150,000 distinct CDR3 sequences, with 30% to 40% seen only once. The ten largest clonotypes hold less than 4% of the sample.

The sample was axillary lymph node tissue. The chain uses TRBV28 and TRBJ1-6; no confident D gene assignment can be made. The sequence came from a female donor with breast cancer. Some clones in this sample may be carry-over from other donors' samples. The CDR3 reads CASSSGPAESSPLHF. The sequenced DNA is TGTGCCAGCAGTTCTGGACCCGCGGAGAGTTCACCCCTCCACTTT. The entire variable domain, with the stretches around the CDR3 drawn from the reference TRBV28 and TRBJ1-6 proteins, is DVKVTQSSRYLVKRTGEKVFLECVQDMDHENMFWYRQDPGLGLRLIYFSYDVKMKEKGDIPEGYSVSREKKERFSLILESASTNQTSMYLCASSSGPAESSPLHFGNGTRLTVT.